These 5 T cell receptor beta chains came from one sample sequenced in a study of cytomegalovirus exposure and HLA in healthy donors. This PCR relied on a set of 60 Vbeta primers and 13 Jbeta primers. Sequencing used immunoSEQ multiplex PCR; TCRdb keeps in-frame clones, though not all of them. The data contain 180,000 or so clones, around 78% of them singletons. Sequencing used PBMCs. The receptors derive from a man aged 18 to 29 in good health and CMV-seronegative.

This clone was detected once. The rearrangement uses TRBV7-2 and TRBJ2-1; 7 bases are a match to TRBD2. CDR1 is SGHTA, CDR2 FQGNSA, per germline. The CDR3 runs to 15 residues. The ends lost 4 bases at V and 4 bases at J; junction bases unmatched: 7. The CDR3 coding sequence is TGTGCCAGCAGCTCAATAAGAGCGGGGTACAATGAGCAGTTCTTC. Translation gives CASSSIRAGYNEQFF.

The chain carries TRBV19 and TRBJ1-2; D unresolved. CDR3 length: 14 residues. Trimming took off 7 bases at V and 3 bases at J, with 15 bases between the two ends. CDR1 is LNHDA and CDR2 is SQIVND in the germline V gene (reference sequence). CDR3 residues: CASTPGSVDYGYTF. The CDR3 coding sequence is TGTGCCAGTACCCCAGGTTCAGTAGACTATGGCTACACCTTC.

The CDR3 loop is CASSRRGQTIQYF. CDR3 sequence (DNA): TGTGCCAGCAGCCGCCGAGGACAGACGATTCAGTACTTC. This chain uses TRBV2 with TRBJ2-5; a possible D gene is TRBD1 (6 bases). Germline CDR1 reads SNHLY; CDR2 reads FYNNEI. Trimming pared 6 bases from V and 11 bases from J, leaving 19 bases between. This CDR3 comprises 13 residues.

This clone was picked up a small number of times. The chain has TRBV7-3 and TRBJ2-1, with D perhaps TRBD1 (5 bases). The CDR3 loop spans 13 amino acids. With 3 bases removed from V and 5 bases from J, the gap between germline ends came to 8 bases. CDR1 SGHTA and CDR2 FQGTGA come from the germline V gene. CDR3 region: CASSFDRDNEQFF. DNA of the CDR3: TGTGCCAGCAGCTTCGACAGAGACAATGAGCAGTTCTTC.

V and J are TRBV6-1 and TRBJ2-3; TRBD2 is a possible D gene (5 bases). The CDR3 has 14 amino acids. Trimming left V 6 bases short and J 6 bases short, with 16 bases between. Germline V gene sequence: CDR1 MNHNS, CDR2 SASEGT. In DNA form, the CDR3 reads TGTGCCAGCAGCTTCTATGGGGAGCGGGATACGCAGTATTTT. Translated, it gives CASSFYGERDTQYF.